These T cell receptor beta chains were read from a single sample in a study of CD8 T cells in ankylosing spondylitis. MiXCR, run by TCRdb on the 5' RACE reads, gives a single entry per CDR3 protein. The repertoire holds 230,000 or so distinct CDR3 sequences, roughly 18% seen once, with more than 25% in the top ten. Input material: blood, either unsorted or a sorted T cell fraction (not recorded which). The receptor source for this set is a male donor with ankylosing spondylitis or in good health (not recorded which). The CDR3 runs from the conserved cysteine through the conserved F or W. The order of the fields is J gene, clone size, V gene, D gene, CDR3 DNA, CDR3 protein. A D gene is named only where the DNA matches it firmly. The size entry is marked missing in some rows and otherwise reads once, few, many or a size class.

TRBJ2-1 many TRBV5-1 NA TGCGCCAGCGCCCGTCCCGAGAGCTCCTACAATGAGCAGTTCTTC CASARPESSYNEQFF
TRBJ2-2 NA TRBV29-1 NA TGCAGCGTTGAAGTAGAGTATGGGGGAGTCGGGGAGCTGTTTTTT CSVEVEYGGVGELFF
TRBJ2-1 few TRBV5-1 TRBD2 TGCGCCAGCAGCCCAACCGGACTAGCGGCTTACAATGAGCAGTTCTTC CASSPTGLAAYNEQFF
TRBJ1-4 few TRBV29-1 NA TGCAGCGTTGATATCGTTGAGGGGGAGGAGGAAAAACTGTTTTTT CSVDIVEGEEEKLFF
TRBJ2-1 NA TRBV4-3 NA TGCGCCAGCAGCCAAGATAGAGCGGCCGACAATGAGCAGTTCTTC CASSQDRAADNEQFF
TRBJ2-2 few TRBV7-2 NA TGTGCCAGCAGCTTCCTACAGGCAATGAACACCGGGGAGCTGTTTTTT CASSFLQAMNTGELFF
TRBJ2-2 few TRBV9 NA TGTGCCAGCAGCGTCGTGGAGCTAGCTGGACCTAGCACCGGGGAGCTGTTTTTT CASSVVELAGPSTGELFF
TRBJ2-1 NA TRBV7-2 TRBD1 TGTGCCAGCAGCGATTGGGCAGGGGGCGGGTACAATGAGCAGTTCTTC CASSDWAGGGYNEQFF
TRBJ2-3 NA TRBV7-9 NA TGTGCCAGCAGCTTTGGCATACTAGAACCTAGCACAGATACGCAGTATTTT CASSFGILEPSTDTQYF
TRBJ2-7 NA TRBV5-1 TRBD2 TGCGCCAGCAGCTCTGGCCCCGCGGGGGGATTTGCGTACGAGCAGTACTTC CASSSGPAGGFAYEQYF
TRBJ2-3 many TRBV20-1 TRBD2 TGCAGTGCTCCTGCCGGGACTAGCGTAGTACGTAGCACAGATACGCAGTATTTT CSAPAGTSVVRSTDTQYF
TRBJ1-1 once TRBV4-3 NA TGCGCCAGCAGCCAAGATAAGGCGGGGGGGACTGAAGCTTTCTTT CASSQDKAGGTEAFF
TRBJ2-5 few TRBV20-1 TRBD2 TGCAGTGCTAGCCCGGGACTAGCGGGAGGCACGGGGGAGACCCAGTACTTC CSASPGLAGGTGETQYF
TRBJ2-5 many TRBV28 TRBD2 TGTGCCAGCAGTTTTCGGGAGGTGGTGACCCAGTACTTC CASSFREVVTQYF
TRBJ1-6 few TRBV7-2 TRBD1 TGTGCCAGCAGCGCACGACAGGGAAGGAGGCTTTCACCCCTCCACTTT CASSARQGRRLSPLHF
TRBJ1-1 few TRBV5-6 NA TGTGCCAGCAGCCAGGACTGGAACCTGAACACTGAAGCTTTCTTT CASSQDWNLNTEAFF
TRBJ2-3 once TRBV4-2 NA TGTGCCAGCAGCCAAGAATCGTCCCTTTCCGATACGCAGTATTTT CASSQESSLSDTQYF
TRBJ2-2 NA TRBV6-2/TRBV6-3 NA TGTGCCAGCAGTTTTCTTCTCGGCCAGGGTTTCTCAGCCGGGGAGCTGTTTTTT CASSFLLGQGFSAGELFF
TRBJ2-1 NA TRBV6-5 TRBD2 TGTGCCAGCAGTTACGCTTTACTAGCGGGAGGGTTGAATGAGCAGTTCTTC CASSYALLAGGLNEQFF
TRBJ2-4 NA TRBV4-1 NA TGCGCCAGCAGCCAGATAAGCAGCCGCGGAGACATTCAGTACTTC CASSQISSRGDIQYF